These 17 T cell receptor beta chains were sequenced from one sample in a study of cytomegalovirus exposure and HLA in healthy donors. PCR involved 60 Vbeta and 13 Jbeta primers. Data came from immunoSEQ multiplex PCR; TCRdb stores just in-frame clones and leaves some out. This table has about 170,000 clones, over 60% appearing once. Sequenced material: PBMCs. All receptors derive from a woman aged 45 to 65 in good health and CMV-seropositive.

The V and J genes are TRBV11-2 and TRBJ2-7; 7 bases agree with TRBD1. CDR3 length: 14 residues. V lost 5 bases and J lost 6; bases outside the gene matches: 10. Germline CDR1 SGHAT, CDR2 FQNNGV. CDR3 bases: TGTGCCAGCAGCCCAAATACAGGGGTAGGCGAGCAGTACTTC. Residues: CASSPNTGVGEQYF.

The CDR3 coding sequence is TGTGCCAGCAGCACCGGACAAGAATTGAACACTGAAGCTTTCTTT. Translation: CASSTGQELNTEAFF. V and J are TRBV5-6 and TRBJ1-1, with a possible D match to TRBD1 (5 bases). Germline values: CDR1 SGHDT, CDR2 YYEEEE. The CDR3 spans 15 residues. Between the trimmed V and J ends, which lost 4 bases and 0 bases, there was a span of 13 bases.

The chain is built from TRBV5-4 and TRBJ1-2, with D tentatively TRBD1 (5 bases). Germline CDR1 reads SGHNT; CDR2 reads YYREEE (reference sequence). CDR3 size: 16 residues. V was pared by 0 bases and J by 3 bases, with 15 bases between. CDR3 loop: CASSLEAGSQDYGYTF. CDR3 nucleotide sequence: TGTGCCAGCAGCTTGGAGGCAGGGTCTCAGGACTATGGCTACACCTTC.

The CDR3 is CASSGQGREETQYF. The CDR3 DNA is TGTGCCAGCTCGGGACAGGGAAGAGAAGAGACCCAGTACTTC. The rearrangement joins TRBV7-9 to TRBJ2-5; 9 bases line up with TRBD1. The CDR3 sequence is 14 residues long. In germline, CDR1 is SEHNR, CDR2 FQNEAQ (reference sequence). J gave up 3 bases and V 8 bases, and 7 bases lay outside the gene matches. Based on the CDR3 plus reference TRBV7-9 and TRBJ2-5, the full variable domain is DTGVSQNPRHKITKRGQNVTFRCDPISEHNRLYWYRQTLGQGPEFLTYFQNEAQLEKSRLLSDRFSAERPKGSFSTLEIQRTEQGDSAMYLCASSGQGREETQYFGPGTRLLVL.

This chain connects TRBV11-2 to TRBJ2-6; no reliable D call. The V end lost 8 bases, the J end lost 4 bases, and 9 bases lay between the germline ends. This CDR3 comprises 13 residues. Germline CDR1 SGHAT, CDR2 FQNNGV. In DNA, the CDR3 is TGTGCCAGCGCAATGGCCGGGGCCAACGTCCTGACTTTC. Translation: CASAMAGANVLTF.

The CDR3 bases are TGTGCCAGCATCCCACAGGGTTTTAATGAGCAGTTCTTC. This codes for CASIPQGFNEQFF. This chain joins TRBV27 and TRBJ2-1; D is possibly TRBD1 (6 bases). CDR3 size: 13 residues. V shed 7 bases and J shed 7 bases, with 14 bases lying between them. Germline V CDR1 and CDR2: MNHEY, SMNVEV (reference sequence).

The chain has TRBV10-2 and TRBJ1-4; 7 bases agree with TRBD1. After removal of 3 bases from V and 4 bases from J, the junction contained 2 bases not matched to a gene. Germline V CDR1 and CDR2: WSHSY, SAAADI. The CDR3 runs to 14 residues. The CDR3 nucleotides read TGCGCCAGCAGTGAACGACAGGGTAATGAAAAACTGTTTTTT. It specifies CASSERQGNEKLFF.

The V and J genes are TRBV5-6 and TRBJ1-5, with unresolved D. Germline V gene data show CDR1 as SGHDT and CDR2 as YYEEEE. V lost 1 base, J lost 2 bases, and 10 bases lay in between. The CDR3 totals 15 residues. CDR3 region: CASSLFSGGNQPQHF. CDR3 nucleotides: TGTGCCAGCAGCTTGTTCTCAGGTGGCAATCAGCCCCAGCATTTT.

This chain links TRBV6-5 with TRBJ1-2; 7 nucleotides line up with TRBD1. The germline V gene encodes CDR1 MNHEY and CDR2 SVGAGI. There are 15 residues in the CDR3. The J segment lost 3 bases and the V segment lost 4 bases, leaving 8 bases of the junction unmatched. The CDR3 protein is CASSSEGAGYYGYTF. The CDR3 DNA sequence: TGTGCCAGCAGTTCTGAGGGGGCTGGGTACTATGGCTACACCTTC.

This clone has more than one count but fewer than ten. This chain links TRBV27 with TRBJ2-3; TRBD2 matches 10 bases. This CDR3 comprises 16 residues. V shed 2 bases and J 1 base; nucleotides not matched to a gene: 3. In germline, CDR1 is MNHEY, CDR2 SMNVEV (reference sequence). This CDR3 is CASSLHLAGGTDTQYF. CDR3 sequence (DNA): TGTGCCAGCAGTTTACACCTAGCGGGGGGCACAGATACGCAGTATTTT.

This chain links TRBV4-3 with TRBJ2-2, with TRBD2 matching over 8 bases. Germline lookup yields CDR1 LGHNA and CDR2 YSLEER. The CDR3 has 15 amino acids. CDR3 coding DNA: TGCGCGACAATCGGGGTAGCGGGGTACACCGGGGAGCTGTTTTTT. It specifies CATIGVAGYTGELFF.

The chain couples TRBV21-1 to TRBJ2-5; the table calls TRBD1, which could not be checked here. TRBV21-1 has pseudogene status. The CDR3 sequence is 17 residues long. The CDR3: CASSKGWDRKFQETQYF. CDR3 nucleotide sequence: TGTGCCAGCAGCAAAGGTTGGGACAGAAAGTTCCAAGAGACCCAGTACTTC.

This chain uses TRBV7-9 with TRBJ2-7, with a tentative D call TRBD1 (6 bases). Germline values: CDR1 SEHNR, CDR2 FQNEAQ (reference sequence). The length of the CDR3 is 14 residues. Trimming pared 2 bases from V and 2 bases from J, leaving 10 bases between. The CDR3 sequence is CASSLTGLAYEQYF. The CDR3 nucleotides read TGTGCCAGCAGCTTAACAGGGTTGGCCTACGAGCAGTACTTC.

This clone came up once. This chain connects TRBV10-2 to TRBJ2-2, with 7 positions matching TRBD2. The germline V gene has CDR1 WSHSY and CDR2 SAAADI. Germline trimming cut 10 bases from V and 5 bases from J; bases unmatched to any gene: 19. The CDR3 sequence is 17 residues long. The CDR3 nucleotides are TGCGCCACAGGGTCCCGTTGGGGGGGAGCACAGACCGGGGAGCTGTTTTTT. Translating gives CATGSRWGGAQTGELFF.

The chain carries TRBV27 and TRBJ1-6; 8 positions agree with TRBD1. The CDR3 has 14 residues. After removal of 2 bases from V and 13 bases from J, the junction contained 7 bases not matched to a gene. CDR1 is MNHEY, CDR2 SMNVEV, per germline (reference sequence). CDR3 residues: CASSLLTGGGPLHF. The CDR3 DNA is TGTGCCAGCAGTTTACTAACAGGGGGAGGGCCCCTCCACTTT.

The chain links TRBV6-1 to TRBJ2-7; 7 bases align to TRBD1. J was trimmed by 3 bases and V by 11 bases; bases with no gene match: 7. The V gene's germline CDR1 is MNHNS and CDR2 SASEGT. This CDR3 is 12 amino acids long. The CDR3 DNA follows: TGTGCCGCCCGACAGGGCCTCTACGAGCAGTACTTC. Amino acid sequence: CAARQGLYEQYF.

CDR3 amino acids: CASSPGQNVAYNEQFF. For the CDR3, the DNA is TGTGCCAGCTCACCGGGACAAAACGTAGCCTACAATGAGCAGTTCTTC. The rearrangement joins TRBV18 to TRBJ2-1; tentatively, D is TRBD1 (6 bases). Germline CDR1 and CDR2: KGHSH and LQKENI. CDR3 size: 16 residues. V shed 3 bases and J shed 2 bases, with 14 bases lying between them.